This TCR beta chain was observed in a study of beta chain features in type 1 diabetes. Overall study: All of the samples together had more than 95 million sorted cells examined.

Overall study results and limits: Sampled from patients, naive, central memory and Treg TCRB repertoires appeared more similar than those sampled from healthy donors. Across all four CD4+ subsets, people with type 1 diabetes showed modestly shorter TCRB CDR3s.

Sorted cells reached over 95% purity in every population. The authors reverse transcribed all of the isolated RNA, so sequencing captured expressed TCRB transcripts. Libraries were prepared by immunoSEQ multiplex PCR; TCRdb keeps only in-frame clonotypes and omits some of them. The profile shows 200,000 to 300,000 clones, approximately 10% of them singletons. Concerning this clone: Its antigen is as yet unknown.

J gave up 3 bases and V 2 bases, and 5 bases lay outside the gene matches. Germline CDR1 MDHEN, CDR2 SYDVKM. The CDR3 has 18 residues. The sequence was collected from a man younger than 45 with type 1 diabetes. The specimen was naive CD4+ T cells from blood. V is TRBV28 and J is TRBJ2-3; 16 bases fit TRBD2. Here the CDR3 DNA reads TGTGCCAGCAGTTTAATGGGACTAGCGGGGGGGAAAACAGATACGCAGTATTTT. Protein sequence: CASSLMGLAGGKTDTQYF.